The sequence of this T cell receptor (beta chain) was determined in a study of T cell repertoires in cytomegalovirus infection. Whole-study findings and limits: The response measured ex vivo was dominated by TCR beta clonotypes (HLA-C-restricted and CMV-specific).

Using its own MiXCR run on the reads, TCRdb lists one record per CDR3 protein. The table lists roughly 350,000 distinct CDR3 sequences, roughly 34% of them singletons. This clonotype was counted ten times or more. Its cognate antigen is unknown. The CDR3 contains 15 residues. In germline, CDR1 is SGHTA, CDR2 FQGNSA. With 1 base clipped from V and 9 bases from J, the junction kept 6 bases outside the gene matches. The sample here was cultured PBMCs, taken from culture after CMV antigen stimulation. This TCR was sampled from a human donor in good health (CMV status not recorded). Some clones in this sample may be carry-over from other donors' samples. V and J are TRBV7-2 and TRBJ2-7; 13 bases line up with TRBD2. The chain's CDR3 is CASSLGGLAGSGQYF. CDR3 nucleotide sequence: TGTGCCAGCAGCTTAGGGGGACTAGCGGGAAGCGGGCAGTACTTC.